Sequencing of this T cell receptor (beta chain) was carried out in a study of blood T cell repertoires in COVID-19. Study details: PBMCs, B-cell-depleted T cells, or T cells were the source of the cDNA or gDNA that made up the material.

Germline V gene data show CDR1 as LNHDA and CDR2 as SQIVND (reference sequence). With 3 bases removed from V and 5 bases from J, the gap between germline ends came to 10 bases. CDR3 size: 13 residues. Clones were read by immunoSEQ multiplex PCR, and TCRdb kept only the in-frame ones, dropping some. The table includes some 530,000 clones, about 85% detected once. Clinical history reported by participants formed the basis on which cohorts were assigned. The rearrangement uses TRBV19 and TRBJ1-2; D ambiguous. The sample consisted of PBMCs or T cells enriched from blood (not recorded which). This sequence was found in an older woman who had recovered from COVID-19. In DNA form, the CDR3 reads TGTGCCAGTAGTATCCTCGGAGGGTATGGCTACACCTTC. It is translated as CASSILGGYGYTF.